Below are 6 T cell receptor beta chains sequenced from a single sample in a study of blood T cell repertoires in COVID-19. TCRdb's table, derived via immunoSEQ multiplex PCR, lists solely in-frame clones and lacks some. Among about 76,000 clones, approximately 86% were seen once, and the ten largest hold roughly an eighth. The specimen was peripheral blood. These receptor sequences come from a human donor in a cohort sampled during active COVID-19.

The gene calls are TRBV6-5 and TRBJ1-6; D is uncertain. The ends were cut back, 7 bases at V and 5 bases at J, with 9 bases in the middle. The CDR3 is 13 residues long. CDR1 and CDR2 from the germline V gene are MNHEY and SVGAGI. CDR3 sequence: CASKEWNNSPLHF. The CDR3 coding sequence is TGTGCCAGCAAGGAGTGGAATAATTCACCCCTCCACTTT.

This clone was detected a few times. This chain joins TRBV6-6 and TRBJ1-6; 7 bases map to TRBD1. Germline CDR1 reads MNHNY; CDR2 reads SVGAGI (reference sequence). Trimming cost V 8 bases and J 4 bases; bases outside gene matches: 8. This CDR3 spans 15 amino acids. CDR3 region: CASGTDRDYNSPLHF. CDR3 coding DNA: TGTGCCAGCGGGACCGACAGGGATTATAATTCACCCCTCCACTTT.

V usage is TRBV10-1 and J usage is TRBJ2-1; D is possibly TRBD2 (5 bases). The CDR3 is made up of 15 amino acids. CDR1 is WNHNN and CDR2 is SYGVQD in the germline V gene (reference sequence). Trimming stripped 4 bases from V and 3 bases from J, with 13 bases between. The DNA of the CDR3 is TGCGCCAGCAGTGGGGAAATCGGGGACTACAATGAGCAGTTCTTC. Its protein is CASSGEIGDYNEQFF.

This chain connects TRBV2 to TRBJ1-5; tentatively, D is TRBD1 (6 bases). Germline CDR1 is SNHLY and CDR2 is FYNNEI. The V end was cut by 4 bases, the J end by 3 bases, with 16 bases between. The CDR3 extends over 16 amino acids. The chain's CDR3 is CASSAPTGLSNQPQHF. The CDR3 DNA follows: TGTGCCAGCAGTGCCCCGACAGGACTCTCCAATCAGCCCCAGCATTTT.

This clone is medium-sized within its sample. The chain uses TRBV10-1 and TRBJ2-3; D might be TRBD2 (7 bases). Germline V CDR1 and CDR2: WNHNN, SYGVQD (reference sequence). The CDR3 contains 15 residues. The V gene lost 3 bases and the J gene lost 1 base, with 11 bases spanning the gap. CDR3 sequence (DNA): TGCGCCAGCAGTGATGGGGAGGGGGGCACAGATACGCAGTATTTT. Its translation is CASSDGEGGTDTQYF.

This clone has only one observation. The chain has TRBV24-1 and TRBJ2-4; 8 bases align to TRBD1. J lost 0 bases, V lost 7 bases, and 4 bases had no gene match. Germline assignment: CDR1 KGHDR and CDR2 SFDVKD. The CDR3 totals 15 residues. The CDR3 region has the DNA TGTGCCACCAGCCTACAGGGGGTAGCCAAAAACATTCAGTACTTC. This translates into CATSLQGVAKNIQYF.